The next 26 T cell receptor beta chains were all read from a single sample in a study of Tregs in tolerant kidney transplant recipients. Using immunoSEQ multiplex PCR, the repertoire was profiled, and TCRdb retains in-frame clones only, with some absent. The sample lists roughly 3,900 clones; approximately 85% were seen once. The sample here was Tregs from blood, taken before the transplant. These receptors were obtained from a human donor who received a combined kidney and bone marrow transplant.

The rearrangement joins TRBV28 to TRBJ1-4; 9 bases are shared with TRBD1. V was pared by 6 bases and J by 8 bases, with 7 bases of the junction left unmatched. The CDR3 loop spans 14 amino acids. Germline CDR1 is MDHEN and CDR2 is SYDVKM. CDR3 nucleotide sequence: TGTGCCAGCAGACATGGGACAGGGCACGAAAAACTGTTTTTT. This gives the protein CASRHGTGHEKLFF.

CDR3: CASSRPSQGLGETQYF. In DNA, the CDR3 is TGTGCCAGCAGTAGGCCCTCGCAGGGGCTTGGAGAGACCCAGTACTTC. The J gene is TRBJ2-5, the V gene TRBV25-1, with TRBD1 as a possible D gene (6 bases). The CDR3 length is 16 residues. The ends were cut back, 5 bases at V and 4 bases at J, with 20 bases in the middle. Germline CDR1 is MGHDK and CDR2 is SYGVNS.

The CDR3 nucleotides read TGTGCCAGCAGCTTGGGACTAGGGGCCAATGAGCAGTTCTTC. Amino acid sequence: CASSLGLGANEQFF. The chain has TRBV7-3 and TRBJ2-1; 8 bases agree with TRBD2. Germline V gives CDR1 SGHTA, CDR2 FQGTGA. The CDR3 length is 14 residues. V was clipped by 3 bases and J by 6 bases; unmatched bases: 4.

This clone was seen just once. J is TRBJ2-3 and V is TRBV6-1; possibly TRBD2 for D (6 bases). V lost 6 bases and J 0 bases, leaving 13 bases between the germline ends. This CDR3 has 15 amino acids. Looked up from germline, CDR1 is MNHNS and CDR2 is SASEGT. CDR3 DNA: TGTGCCAGCAGGAAAACTAGCTCCAGCACAGATACGCAGTATTTT. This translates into CASRKTSSSTDTQYF.

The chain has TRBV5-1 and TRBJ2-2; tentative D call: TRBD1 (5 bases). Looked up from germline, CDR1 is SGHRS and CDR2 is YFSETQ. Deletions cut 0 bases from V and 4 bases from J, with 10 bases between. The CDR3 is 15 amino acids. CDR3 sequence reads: CASSLGGQGTGELFF. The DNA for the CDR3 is TGCGCCAGCAGCTTGGGGGGCCAGGGCACCGGGGAGCTGTTTTTT.

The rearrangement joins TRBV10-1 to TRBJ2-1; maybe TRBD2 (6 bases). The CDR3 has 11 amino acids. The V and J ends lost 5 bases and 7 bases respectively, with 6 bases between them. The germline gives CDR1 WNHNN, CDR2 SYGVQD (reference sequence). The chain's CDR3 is CASSRGNEQFF. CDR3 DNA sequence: TGCGCCAGCAGTCGGGGGAATGAGCAGTTCTTC.

The CDR3 here is CASRGLAGDEQYF. For the CDR3, the DNA is TGTGCCAGCAGGGGACTAGCGGGAGACGAGCAGTACTTC. The chain employs TRBV27 and TRBJ2-7; 14 bases line up with TRBD2. The CDR3 spans 13 residues. With 6 bases clipped from V and 5 bases from J, the junction kept 0 bases outside the gene matches. CDR1 MNHEY and CDR2 SMNVEV come from the germline V gene (reference sequence).

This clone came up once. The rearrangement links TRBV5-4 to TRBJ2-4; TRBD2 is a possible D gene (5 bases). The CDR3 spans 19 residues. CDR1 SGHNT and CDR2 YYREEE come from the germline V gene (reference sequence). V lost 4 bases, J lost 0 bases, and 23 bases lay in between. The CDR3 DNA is TGTGCCAGCAGCCTAACCCTCGAGGGCCGCTTCTCAGCCAAAAACATTCAGTACTTC. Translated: CASSLTLEGRFSAKNIQYF.

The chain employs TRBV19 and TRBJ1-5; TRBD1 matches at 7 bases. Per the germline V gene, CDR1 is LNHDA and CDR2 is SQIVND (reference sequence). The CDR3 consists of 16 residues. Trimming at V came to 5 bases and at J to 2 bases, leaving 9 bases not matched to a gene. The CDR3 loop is CASSRLTGTGNQPQHF. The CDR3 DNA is TGTGCCAGTAGTCGATTAACCGGGACAGGCAATCAGCCCCAGCATTTT.

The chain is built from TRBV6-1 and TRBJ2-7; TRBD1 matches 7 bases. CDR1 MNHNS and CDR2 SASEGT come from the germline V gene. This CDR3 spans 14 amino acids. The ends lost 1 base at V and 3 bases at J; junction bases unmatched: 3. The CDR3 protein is CASSEENRGYEQYF. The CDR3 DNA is TGTGCCAGCAGTGAAGAAAACAGGGGCTACGAGCAGTACTTC.

DNA for the CDR3: TGTGCCAGCAGTGTAGCGGGACTATACAATGAGCAGTTCTTC. Amino acids: CASSVAGLYNEQFF. The V gene is TRBV28, the J gene TRBJ2-1; 8 bases agree with TRBD2. V shed 5 bases, J shed 4 bases, and the junction held 4 bases outside the gene matches. This CDR3 region has 14 residues. From germline, CDR1 is MDHEN and CDR2 SYDVKM.

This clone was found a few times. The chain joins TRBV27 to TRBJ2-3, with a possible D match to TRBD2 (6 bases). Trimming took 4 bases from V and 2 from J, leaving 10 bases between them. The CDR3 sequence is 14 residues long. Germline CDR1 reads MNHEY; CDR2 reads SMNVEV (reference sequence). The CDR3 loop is CASSSGLTTDTQYF. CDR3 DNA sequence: TGTGCCAGCAGTTCGGGACTGACCACAGATACGCAGTATTTT.

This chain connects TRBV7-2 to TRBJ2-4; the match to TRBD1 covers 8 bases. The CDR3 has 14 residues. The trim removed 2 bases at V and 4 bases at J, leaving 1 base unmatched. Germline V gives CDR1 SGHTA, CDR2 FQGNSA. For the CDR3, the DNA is TGTGCCAGCAGCTTACGGGACAGGAAAAACATTCAGTACTTC. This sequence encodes CASSLRDRKNIQYF.

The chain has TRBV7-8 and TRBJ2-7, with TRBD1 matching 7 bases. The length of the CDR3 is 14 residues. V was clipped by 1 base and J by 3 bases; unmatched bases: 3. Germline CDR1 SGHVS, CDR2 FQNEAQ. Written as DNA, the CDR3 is TGTGCCAGCAGCTTAGAAGCAGGGGGCTACGAGCAGTACTTC. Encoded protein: CASSLEAGGYEQYF.

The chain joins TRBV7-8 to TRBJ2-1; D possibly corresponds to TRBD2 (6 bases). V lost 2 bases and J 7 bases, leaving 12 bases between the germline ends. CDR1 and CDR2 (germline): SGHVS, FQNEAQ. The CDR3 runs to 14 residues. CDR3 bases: TGTGCCAGCAGCTTACGGGGGTCCGGGAATGAGCAGTTCTTC. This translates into CASSLRGSGNEQFF.

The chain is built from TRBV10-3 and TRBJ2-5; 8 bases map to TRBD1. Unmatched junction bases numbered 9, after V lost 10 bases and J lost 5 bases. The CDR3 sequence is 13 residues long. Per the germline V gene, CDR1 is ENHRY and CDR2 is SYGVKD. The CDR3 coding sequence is TGTGCCAGCAAAGCCGCAGGGGGCGAGACCCAGTACTTC. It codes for CASKAAGGETQYF.

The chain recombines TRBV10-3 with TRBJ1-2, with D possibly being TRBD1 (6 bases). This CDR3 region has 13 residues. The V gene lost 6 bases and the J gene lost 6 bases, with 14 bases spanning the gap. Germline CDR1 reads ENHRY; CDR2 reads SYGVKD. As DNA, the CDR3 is TGTGCCATCAGATCATCGTCAGGGGATGGCTACACCTTC. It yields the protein CAIRSSSGDGYTF.

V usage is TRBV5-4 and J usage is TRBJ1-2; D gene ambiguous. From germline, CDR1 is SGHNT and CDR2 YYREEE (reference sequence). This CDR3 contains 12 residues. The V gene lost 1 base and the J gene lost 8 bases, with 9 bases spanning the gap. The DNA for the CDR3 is TGTGCCAGCAGCTTGCATTTCTACGGCTACACCTTC. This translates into CASSLHFYGYTF.

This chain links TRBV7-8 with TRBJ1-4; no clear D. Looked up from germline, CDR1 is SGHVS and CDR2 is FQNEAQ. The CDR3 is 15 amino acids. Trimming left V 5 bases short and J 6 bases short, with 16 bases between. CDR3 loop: CASSPGTGRDEKLFF. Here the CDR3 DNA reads TGTGCCAGCAGCCCAGGTACGGGGAGAGATGAAAAACTGTTTTTT. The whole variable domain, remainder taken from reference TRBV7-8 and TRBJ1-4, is GAGVSQSPRYKVAKRGQDVALRCDPISGHVSLFWYQQALGQGPEFLTYFQNEAQLDKSGLPSDRFFAERPEGSVSTLKIQRTQQEDSAVYLCASSPGTGRDEKLFFGSGTQLSVL.

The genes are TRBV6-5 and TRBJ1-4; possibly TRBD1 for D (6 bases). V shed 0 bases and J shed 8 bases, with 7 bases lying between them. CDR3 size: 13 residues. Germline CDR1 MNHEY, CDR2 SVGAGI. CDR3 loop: CASSYSGQEKLFF. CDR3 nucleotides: TGTGCCAGCAGTTACTCCGGACAGGAAAAACTGTTTTTT.

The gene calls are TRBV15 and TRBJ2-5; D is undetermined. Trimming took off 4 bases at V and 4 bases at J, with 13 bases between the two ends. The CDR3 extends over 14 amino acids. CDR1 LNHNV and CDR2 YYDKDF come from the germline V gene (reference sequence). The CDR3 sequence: CATSMNSKSETQYF. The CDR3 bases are TGTGCCACCAGCATGAACAGCAAGTCAGAGACCCAGTACTTC.

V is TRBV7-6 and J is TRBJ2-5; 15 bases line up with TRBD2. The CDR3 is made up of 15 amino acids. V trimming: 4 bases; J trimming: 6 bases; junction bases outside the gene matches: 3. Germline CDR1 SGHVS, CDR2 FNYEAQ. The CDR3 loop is CASSSGLAGGQTQYF. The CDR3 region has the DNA TGTGCCAGCAGCTCGGGACTAGCGGGAGGTCAGACCCAGTACTTC.

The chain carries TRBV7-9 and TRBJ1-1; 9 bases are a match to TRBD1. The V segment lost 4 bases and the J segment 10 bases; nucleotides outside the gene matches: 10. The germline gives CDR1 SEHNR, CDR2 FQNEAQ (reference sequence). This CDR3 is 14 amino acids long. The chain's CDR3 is CASSSGTGGWAAFF. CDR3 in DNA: TGTGCCAGCAGCTCGGGAACAGGGGGCTGGGCAGCTTTCTTT.

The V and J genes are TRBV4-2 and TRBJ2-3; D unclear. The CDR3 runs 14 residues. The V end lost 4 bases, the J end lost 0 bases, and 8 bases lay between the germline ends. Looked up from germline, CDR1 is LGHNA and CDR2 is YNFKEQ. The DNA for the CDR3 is TGTGCCAGCAGCCTTATGTCTAGCACAGATACGCAGTATTTT. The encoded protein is CASSLMSSTDTQYF.

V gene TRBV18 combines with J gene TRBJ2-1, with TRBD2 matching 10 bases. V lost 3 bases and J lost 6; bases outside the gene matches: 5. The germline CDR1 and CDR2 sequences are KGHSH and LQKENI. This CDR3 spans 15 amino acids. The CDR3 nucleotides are TGTGCCAGCTCACCTAGCCTAGCGGGAGTCAATGAGCAGTTCTTC. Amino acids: CASSPSLAGVNEQFF.

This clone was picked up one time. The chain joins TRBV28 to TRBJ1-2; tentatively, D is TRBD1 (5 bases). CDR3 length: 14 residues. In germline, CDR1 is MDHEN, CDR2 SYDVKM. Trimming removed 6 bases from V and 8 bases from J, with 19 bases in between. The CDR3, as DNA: TGTGCCAGCAGCCCGTCCTGGGGGGTTGTCGGCTACACCTTC. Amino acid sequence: CASSPSWGVVGYTF.